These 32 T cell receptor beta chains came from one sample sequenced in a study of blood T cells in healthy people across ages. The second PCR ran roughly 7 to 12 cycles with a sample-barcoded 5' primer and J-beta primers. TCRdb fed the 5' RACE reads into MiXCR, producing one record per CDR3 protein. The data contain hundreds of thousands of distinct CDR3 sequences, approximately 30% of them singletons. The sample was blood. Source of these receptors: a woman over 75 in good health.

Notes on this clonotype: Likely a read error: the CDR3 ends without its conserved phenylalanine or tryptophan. For the CDR3, the DNA is TGCAGTGCTAGAGCCCCTTTGACAGGACGAAATGAAAAACTGTTTTTG. Translating gives CSARAPLTGRNEKLFL. The rearrangement uses TRBV20-1 and TRBJ1-4, with a tentative D call TRBD1 (6 bases). This CDR3 region has 16 residues. Germline V lookup: CDR1 DFQATT, CDR2 SNEGSKA (reference sequence). The ends were cut back, 1 base at V and 5 bases at J, with 17 bases in the middle.

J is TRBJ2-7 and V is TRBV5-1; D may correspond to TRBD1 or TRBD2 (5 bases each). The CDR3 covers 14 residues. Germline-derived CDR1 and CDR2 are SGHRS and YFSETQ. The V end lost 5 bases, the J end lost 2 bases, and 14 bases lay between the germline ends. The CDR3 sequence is CASRLRDGPYEQYF. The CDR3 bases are TGCGCCAGCAGGCTACGGGACGGCCCCTACGAGCAGTACTTC.

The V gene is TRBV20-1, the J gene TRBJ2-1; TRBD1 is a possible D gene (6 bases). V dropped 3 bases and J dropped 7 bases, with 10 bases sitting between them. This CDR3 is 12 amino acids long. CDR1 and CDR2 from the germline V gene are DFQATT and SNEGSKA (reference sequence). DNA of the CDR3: TGCAGTGCTAGTGTAACAGGGAATGAGCAGTTCTTC. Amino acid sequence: CSASVTGNEQFF.

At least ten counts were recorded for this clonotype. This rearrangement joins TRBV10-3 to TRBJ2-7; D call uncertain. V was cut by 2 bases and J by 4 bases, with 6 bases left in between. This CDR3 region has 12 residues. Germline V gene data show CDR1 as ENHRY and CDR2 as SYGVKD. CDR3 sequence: CAISETEYEQYF. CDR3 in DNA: TGTGCCATCAGTGAGACGGAGTACGAGCAGTACTTC.

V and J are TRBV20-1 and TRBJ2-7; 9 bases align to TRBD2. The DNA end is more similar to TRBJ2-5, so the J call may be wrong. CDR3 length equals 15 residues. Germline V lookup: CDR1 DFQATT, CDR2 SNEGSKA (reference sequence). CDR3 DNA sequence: TGCAGTGCTAGCCACCCGGGAGCGGGGGGTGAGACCCAGTACTTC. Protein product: CSASHPGAGGETQYF.

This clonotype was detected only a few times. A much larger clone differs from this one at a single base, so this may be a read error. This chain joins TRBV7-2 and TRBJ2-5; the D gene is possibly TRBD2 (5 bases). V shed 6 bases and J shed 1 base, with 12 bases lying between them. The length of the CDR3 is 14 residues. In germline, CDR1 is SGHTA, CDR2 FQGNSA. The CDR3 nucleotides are TGTGCCAGCAGATGGAGGACGGTCCAAGAGACCCAGTACTTC. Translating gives CASRWRTVQETQYF.

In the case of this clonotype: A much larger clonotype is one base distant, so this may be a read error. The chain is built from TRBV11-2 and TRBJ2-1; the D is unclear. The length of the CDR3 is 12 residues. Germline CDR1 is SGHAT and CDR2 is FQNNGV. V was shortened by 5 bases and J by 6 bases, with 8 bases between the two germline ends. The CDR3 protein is CASSPACNEQFF. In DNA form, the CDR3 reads TGTGCCAGCAGCCCTGCTTGCAATGAGCAGTTCTTC.

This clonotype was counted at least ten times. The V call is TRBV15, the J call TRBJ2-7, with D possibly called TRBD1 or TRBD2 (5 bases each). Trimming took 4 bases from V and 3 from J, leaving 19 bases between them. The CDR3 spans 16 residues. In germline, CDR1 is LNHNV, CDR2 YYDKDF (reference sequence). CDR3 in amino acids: CATSKTIGESNYEQYF. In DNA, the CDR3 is TGTGCCACCAGCAAAACCATAGGGGAGTCGAACTACGAGCAGTACTTC. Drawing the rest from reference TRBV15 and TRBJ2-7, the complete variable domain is DAMVIQNPRYQVTQFGKPVTLSCSQTLNHNVMYWYQQKSSQAPKLLFHYYDKDFNNEADTPDNFQSRRPNTSFCFLDIRSPGLGDTAMYLCATSKTIGESNYEQYFGPGTRLTVT.

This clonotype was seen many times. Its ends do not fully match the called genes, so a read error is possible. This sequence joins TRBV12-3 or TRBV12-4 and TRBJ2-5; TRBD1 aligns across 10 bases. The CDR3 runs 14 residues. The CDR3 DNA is TGCGCCAGCAGCCGGACAGGGGGCCAAGAGACCCAGTACTTC. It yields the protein CASSRTGGQETQYF.

The CDR3 spells CAWGNPYGLNTEAFF. The CDR3 DNA reads as TGTGCCTGGGGTAACCCCTACGGGTTGAACACTGAAGCTTTCTTT. This chain links TRBV30 with TRBJ1-1, with D unclear. The CDR3 runs to 15 residues. V lost 5 bases to trimming and J lost 0 bases, with 16 bases between them. Looked up from germline, CDR1 is GTSNPN and CDR2 is SVGIG (reference sequence).

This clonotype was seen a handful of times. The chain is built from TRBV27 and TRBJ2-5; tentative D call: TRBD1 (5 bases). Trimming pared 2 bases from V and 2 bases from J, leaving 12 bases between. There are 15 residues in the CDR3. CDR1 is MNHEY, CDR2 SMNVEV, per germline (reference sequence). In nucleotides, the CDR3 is TGTGCCAGCAGTTTAGAAAGGGGCCAGCAAGAGACCCAGTACTTC. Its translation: CASSLERGQQETQYF.

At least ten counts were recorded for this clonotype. The CDR3 sequence is CSASRRRQETQYF. CDR3 coding DNA: TGCAGTGCTAGTCGACGGAGGCAAGAGACCCAGTACTTC. The chain joins TRBV20-1 to TRBJ2-5, with a tentative D call TRBD2 (5 bases). The germline CDR1 and CDR2 sequences are DFQATT and SNEGSKA (reference sequence). The CDR3 has 13 amino acids. Trimming left V 3 bases short and J 2 bases short, with 10 bases between.

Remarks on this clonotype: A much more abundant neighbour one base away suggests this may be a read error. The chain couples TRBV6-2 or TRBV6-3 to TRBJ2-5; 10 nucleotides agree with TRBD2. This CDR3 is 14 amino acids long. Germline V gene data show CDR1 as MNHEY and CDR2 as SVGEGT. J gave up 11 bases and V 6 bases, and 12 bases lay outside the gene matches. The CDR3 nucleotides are TGTGCCAGCAGAAATAGCGGGGGGTTGAATGAGCAGTACTTC. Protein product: CASRNSGGLNEQYF.

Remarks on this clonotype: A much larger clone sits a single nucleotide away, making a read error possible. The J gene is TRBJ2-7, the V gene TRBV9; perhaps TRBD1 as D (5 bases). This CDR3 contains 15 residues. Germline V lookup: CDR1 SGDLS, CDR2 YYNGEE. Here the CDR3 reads CAGSVGTGSVSEQYF. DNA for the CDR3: TGTGCCGGCAGCGTCGGTACAGGTTCGGTCTCCGAGCAGTACTTC.

The CDR3 DNA reads TGTGCCAGTACCGGGACAGGCTCCTACGAGCAGTACTTC. Translating gives CASTGTGSYEQYF. V is TRBV19 and J is TRBJ2-7; TRBD1 aligns across 8 bases. There are 13 residues in the CDR3. The germline gives CDR1 LNHDA, CDR2 SQIVND (reference sequence). V was clipped by 7 bases and J by 0 bases; unmatched bases: 2.

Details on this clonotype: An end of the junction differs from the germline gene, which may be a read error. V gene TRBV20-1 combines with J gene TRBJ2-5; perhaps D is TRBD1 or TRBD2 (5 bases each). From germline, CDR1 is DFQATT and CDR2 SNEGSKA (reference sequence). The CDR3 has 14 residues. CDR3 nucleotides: TGCGGTGCTCACCCCTGGGGGAATCAAGAGACCCAGTACTTC. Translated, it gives CGAHPWGNQETQYF.

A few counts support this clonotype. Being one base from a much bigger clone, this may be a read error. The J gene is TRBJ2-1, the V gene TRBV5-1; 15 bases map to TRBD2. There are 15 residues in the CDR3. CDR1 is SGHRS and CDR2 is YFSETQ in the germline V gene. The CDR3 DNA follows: TGCGCCAGCAGCCGGGGACTAGCGGGGGGAGAAGAGCGGTTCTTC. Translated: CASSRGLAGGEERFF.

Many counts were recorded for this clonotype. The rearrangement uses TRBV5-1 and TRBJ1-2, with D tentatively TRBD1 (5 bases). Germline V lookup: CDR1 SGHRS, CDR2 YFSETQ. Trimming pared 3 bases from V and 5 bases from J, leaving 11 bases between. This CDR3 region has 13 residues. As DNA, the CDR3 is TGCGCCAGCAGCTATGGCAGGGAGTATGGCTACACCTTC. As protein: CASSYGREYGYTF.

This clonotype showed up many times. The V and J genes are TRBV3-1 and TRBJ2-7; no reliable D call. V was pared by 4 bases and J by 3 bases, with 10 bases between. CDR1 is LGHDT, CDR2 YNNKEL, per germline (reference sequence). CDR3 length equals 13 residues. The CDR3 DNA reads TGTGCCAGCAGCCCCAGGTTAGGCTACGAGCAGTACTTC. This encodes CASSPRLGYEQYF.

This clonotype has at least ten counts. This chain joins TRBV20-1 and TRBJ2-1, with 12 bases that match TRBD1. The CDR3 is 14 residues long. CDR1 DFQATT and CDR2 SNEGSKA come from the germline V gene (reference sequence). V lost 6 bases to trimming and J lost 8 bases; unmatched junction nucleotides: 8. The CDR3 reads CSATWDRGLDEQFF. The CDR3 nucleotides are TGCAGTGCGACATGGGACAGGGGGCTTGATGAGCAGTTCTTC.

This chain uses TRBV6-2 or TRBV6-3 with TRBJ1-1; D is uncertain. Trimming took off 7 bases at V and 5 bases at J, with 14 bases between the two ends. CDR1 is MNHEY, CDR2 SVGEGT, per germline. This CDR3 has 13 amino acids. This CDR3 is CASTYGIATEAFF. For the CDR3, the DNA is TGTGCCAGCACCTACGGGATAGCAACTGAAGCTTTCTTT.

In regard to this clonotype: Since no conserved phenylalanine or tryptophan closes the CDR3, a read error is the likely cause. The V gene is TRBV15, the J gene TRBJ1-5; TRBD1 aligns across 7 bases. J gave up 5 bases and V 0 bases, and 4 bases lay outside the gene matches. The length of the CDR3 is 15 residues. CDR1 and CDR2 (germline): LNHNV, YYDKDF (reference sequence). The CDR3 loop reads CATSRDTGVDQPQHC. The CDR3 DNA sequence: TGTGCCACCAGCAGAGATACAGGGGTGGATCAGCCCCAGCATTGT.

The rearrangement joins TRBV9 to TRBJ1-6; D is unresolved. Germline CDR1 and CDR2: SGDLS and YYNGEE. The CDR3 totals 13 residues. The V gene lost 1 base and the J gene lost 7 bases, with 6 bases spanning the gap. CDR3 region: CASSVNRNSPLHF. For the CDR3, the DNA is TGTGCCAGCAGCGTAAACAGAAATTCACCCCTCCACTTT.

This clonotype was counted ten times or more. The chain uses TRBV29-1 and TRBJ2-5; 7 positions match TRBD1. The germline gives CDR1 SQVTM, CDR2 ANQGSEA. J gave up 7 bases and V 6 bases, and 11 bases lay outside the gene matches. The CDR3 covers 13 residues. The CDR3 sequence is CSVARQGGRTQYF. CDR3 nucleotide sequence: TGCAGCGTGGCAAGACAGGGCGGACGGACCCAGTACTTC.

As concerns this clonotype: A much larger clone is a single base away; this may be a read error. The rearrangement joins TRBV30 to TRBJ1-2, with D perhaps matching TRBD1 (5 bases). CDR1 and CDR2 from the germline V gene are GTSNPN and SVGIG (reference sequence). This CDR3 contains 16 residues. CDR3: CVWSSGGGAAEYGYTF. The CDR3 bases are TGTGTCTGGAGTTCCGGCGGCGGGGCAGCAGAATATGGCTACACCTTC. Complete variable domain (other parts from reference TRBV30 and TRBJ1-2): SQTIHQWPATLVQPVGSPLSLECTVEGTSNPNLYWYRQAAGRGLQLLFYSVGIGQISSEVPQNLSASRPQDRQFILSSKKLLLSDSGFYLCVWSSGGGAAEYGYTFGSGTRLTVV.

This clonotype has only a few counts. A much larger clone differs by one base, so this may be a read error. This chain's CDR3 is CASSPRPCGQGRNEQYF. CDR3 sequence (DNA): TGTGCCAGCAGCCCTAGGCCCTGTGGACAGGGGAGGAACGAGCAGTACTTC. The chain combines TRBV7-9 with TRBJ2-7; 9 bases line up with TRBD1. V lost 5 bases and J lost 5; bases outside the gene matches: 16. In germline, CDR1 is SEHNR, CDR2 FQNEAQ (reference sequence). The CDR3 sequence is 17 residues long. Based on the CDR3 plus reference TRBV7-9 and TRBJ2-7, the full variable domain is DTGVSQNPRHKITKRGQNVTFRCDPISEHNRLYWYRQTLGQGPEFLTYFQNEAQLEKSRLLSDRFSAERPKGSFSTLEIQRTEQGDSAMYLCASSPRPCGQGRNEQYFGPGTRLTVT.

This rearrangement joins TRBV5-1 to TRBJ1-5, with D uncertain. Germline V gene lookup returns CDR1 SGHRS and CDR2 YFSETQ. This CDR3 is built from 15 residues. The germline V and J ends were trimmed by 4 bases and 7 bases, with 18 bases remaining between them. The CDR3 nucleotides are TGCGCCAGCAGCCCACCGGGCGATCAGGAGCAGCCCCAGCATTTT. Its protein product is CASSPPGDQEQPQHF. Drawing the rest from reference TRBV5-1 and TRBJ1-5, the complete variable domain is KAGVTQTPRYLIKTRGQQVTLSCSPISGHRSVSWYQQTPGQGLQFLFEYFSETQRNKGNFPGRFSGRQFSNSRSEMNVSTLELGDSALYLCASSPPGDQEQPQHFGDGTRLSIL.

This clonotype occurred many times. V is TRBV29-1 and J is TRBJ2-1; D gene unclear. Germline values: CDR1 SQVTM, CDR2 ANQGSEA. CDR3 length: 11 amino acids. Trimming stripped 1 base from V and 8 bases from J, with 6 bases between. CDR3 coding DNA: TGCAGCGTTGAAGTACGCTATGAGCAGTTCTTC. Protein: CSVEVRYEQFF.

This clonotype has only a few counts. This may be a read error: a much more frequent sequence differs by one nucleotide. The CDR3 spells CASSRGQGGSSDTQYF. CDR3 sequence (DNA): TGTGCCAGCAGCCGAGGGCAGGGGGGCTCATCAGATACGCAGTATTTT. This chain joins TRBV4-2 and TRBJ2-3; a weak D match, TRBD1 (7 bases). Trimming took 4 bases from V and 4 from J, leaving 18 bases between them. The CDR3 contains 16 residues. Germline CDR1 reads LGHNA; CDR2 reads YNFKEQ.

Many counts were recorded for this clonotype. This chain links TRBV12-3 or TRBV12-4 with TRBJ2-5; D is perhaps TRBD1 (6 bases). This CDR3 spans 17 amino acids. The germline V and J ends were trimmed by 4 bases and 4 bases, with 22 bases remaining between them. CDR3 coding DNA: TGTGCCAGCAGTTACGGCGACAGGTTCGGGATAGGAGAGACCCAGTACTTC. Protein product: CASSYGDRFGIGETQYF.

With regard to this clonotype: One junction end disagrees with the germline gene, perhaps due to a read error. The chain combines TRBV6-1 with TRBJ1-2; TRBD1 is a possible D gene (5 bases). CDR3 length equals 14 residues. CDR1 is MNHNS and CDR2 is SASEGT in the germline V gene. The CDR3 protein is CASSDLDSCYGHTF. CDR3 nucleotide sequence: TGTGCCAGCAGTGATTTAGACAGCTGCTATGGCCACACCTTC.

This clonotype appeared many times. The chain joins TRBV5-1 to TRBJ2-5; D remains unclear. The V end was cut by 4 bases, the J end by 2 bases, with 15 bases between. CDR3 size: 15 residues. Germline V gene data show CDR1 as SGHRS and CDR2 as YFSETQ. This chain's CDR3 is CASSPRNDGQETQYF. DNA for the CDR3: TGCGCCAGCAGCCCGCGGAACGACGGACAAGAGACCCAGTACTTC.